Below are 15 T cell receptor beta chains sequenced from a single sample in a study of blood T cell repertoires in COVID-19 (dated by TCRdb to the early 2020s). The library was made by the immunoSEQ multiplex PCR assay. Imported from immuneACCESS, the table was reduced by TCRdb to in-frame sequences with V and J called. These copies leave out some clones; in studies compared against another copy, an unresolved V gene accounts for under half, and the cause of the remainder is not known. For this sample there are a few hundred thousand clones; around 90% appear just once. Over 1% of the sample is in the top ten clones. The sample taken for sequencing was peripheral blood. The receptor set was obtained from a man aged 35-49 years with acute or convalescent COVID-19.

The chain recombines TRBV5-4 with TRBJ2-7; 9 nucleotides line up with TRBD1. The CDR3 has 15 residues. Germline V gene lookup returns CDR1 SGHNT and CDR2 YYREEE (reference sequence). V shed 4 bases and J 3 bases; nucleotides not matched to a gene: 8. The CDR3 DNA sequence: TGTGCCAGCAGCAAGGTCGGGACAGGGATCTACGAGCAGTACTTC. Its protein is CASSKVGTGIYEQYF.

The V call is TRBV5-5, the J call TRBJ1-6, with a possible D match to TRBD1 (6 bases). The CDR3 has 15 amino acids. Trimming stripped 4 bases from V and 8 bases from J, with 16 bases between. Germline V CDR1 and CDR2: SGHKS, YYEKEE (reference sequence). CDR3 nucleotide sequence: TGTGCCAGCAGCACCAGGGGTGAGGGTGATTCACCCCTCCACTTT. Residues: CASSTRGEGDSPLHF.

The V call is TRBV6-5, the J call TRBJ1-2; 7 bases are shared with TRBD1. The CDR3 extends over 13 amino acids. Trimming cost V 5 bases and J 3 bases; bases outside gene matches: 3. Germline CDR1 reads MNHEY; CDR2 reads SVGAGI. The CDR3 spells CASSPTGDYGYTF. The DNA for the CDR3 is TGTGCCAGCAGTCCTACAGGGGACTATGGCTACACCTTC.

This chain connects TRBV28 to TRBJ1-2; D is unresolved. Germline CDR1 is MDHEN and CDR2 is SYDVKM. The CDR3 totals 16 residues. Trimming left V 4 bases short and J 4 bases short, with 19 bases between. CDR3: CASSSVVTALSYGYTF. CDR3 sequence (DNA): TGTGCCAGCAGTTCGGTTGTAACAGCTCTTAGCTATGGCTACACCTTC.

The chain combines TRBV30 with TRBJ1-3, with TRBD1 identical over 10 bases. J was trimmed by 3 bases and V by 5 bases; bases with no gene match: 10. The CDR3 length is 16 residues. CDR1 is GTSNPN and CDR2 is SVGIG in the germline V gene (reference sequence). CDR3 loop: CAWGGDRGMFGNTIYF. CDR3 sequence (DNA): TGTGCCTGGGGGGGGGACAGGGGAATGTTTGGAAACACCATATATTTT. Looking up the rest from reference TRBV30 and TRBJ1-3 gives the full variable domain: SQTIHQWPATLVQPVGSPLSLECTVEGTSNPNLYWYRQAAGRGLQLLFYSVGIGQISSEVPQNLSASRPQDRQFILSSKKLLLSDSGFYLCAWGGDRGMFGNTIYFGEGSWLTVV.

The J gene is TRBJ1-2, the V gene TRBV27; D not certain. The V gene lost 8 bases and the J gene lost 2 bases, with 15 bases spanning the gap. Germline V gene lookup returns CDR1 MNHEY and CDR2 SMNVEV (reference sequence). The CDR3 sequence is 14 residues long. The CDR3 nucleotides read TGTGCCAGCTCGTTTTTCGGGTCAAACTATGGCTACACCTTC. This encodes CASSFFGSNYGYTF.

The CDR3 spells CASSPQSGAPGNTIYF. DNA of the CDR3: TGTGCCAGCAGCCCGCAATCAGGGGCGCCTGGAAACACCATATATTTT. The V gene is TRBV3-1 (or the pseudogene TRBV3-2), the J gene TRBJ1-3; possible D gene TRBD1, 6 bases. CDR1 LGHDT and CDR2 YNNKEL come from the germline V gene (reference sequence). V was shortened by 4 bases and J by 2 bases, with 15 bases between the two germline ends. There are 16 residues in the CDR3.

V is TRBV18 and J is TRBJ1-1; unclear D gene. Germline CDR1 reads KGHSH; CDR2 reads LQKENI. Trimming removed 6 bases at V and 3 bases at J, with 5 bases between. CDR3 length equals 11 residues. CDR3 in amino acids: CASSSDTEAFF. CDR3 sequence (DNA): TGTGCCAGCTCCTCGGACACTGAAGCTTTCTTT.

V gene TRBV5-5 combines with J gene TRBJ2-5; the D gene is possibly TRBD2 (6 bases). Germline CDR1 reads SGHKS; CDR2 reads YYEKEE (reference sequence). With 0 bases removed from V and 3 bases from J, the gap between germline ends came to 12 bases. CDR3 length: 15 residues. CDR3 in amino acids: CASSLVVLAEETQYF. CDR3 bases: TGTGCCAGCAGCTTGGTGGTACTAGCCGAAGAGACCCAGTACTTC.

The chain couples TRBV28 to TRBJ2-2; D is perhaps TRBD1 (5 bases). This CDR3 has 16 amino acids. The germline gives CDR1 MDHEN, CDR2 SYDVKM. V shed 5 bases and J shed 6 bases, with 19 bases lying between them. Here the CDR3 reads CASSTNRPAQAGELFF. CDR3 nucleotide sequence: TGTGCCAGCAGTACAAACAGGCCTGCTCAGGCCGGGGAGCTGTTTTTT.

This sequence joins TRBV15 and TRBJ2-2; 12 bases fit TRBD2. Looked up from germline, CDR1 is LNHNV and CDR2 is YYDKDF (reference sequence). The trim removed 5 bases at V and 3 bases at J, leaving 4 bases unmatched. This CDR3 has 16 residues. This CDR3 reads CATSGGLAGYTGELFF. For the CDR3, the DNA is TGTGCCACCAGCGGAGGACTAGCGGGGTACACCGGGGAGCTGTTTTTT. Together with reference TRBV15 and TRBJ2-2, the CDR3 gives the full variable domain: DAMVIQNPRYQVTQFGKPVTLSCSQTLNHNVMYWYQQKSSQAPKLLFHYYDKDFNNEADTPDNFQSRRPNTSFCFLDIRSPGLGDTAMYLCATSGGLAGYTGELFFGEGSRLTVL.

The chain employs TRBV4-1 and TRBJ1-1, with D possibly TRBD1 on 5 matching bases. From germline, CDR1 is MGHRA and CDR2 YSYEKL. This CDR3 comprises 14 residues. V was clipped by 4 bases and J by 4 bases, with 13 bases between them. The CDR3 reads CASSRRSGGTEAFF. The CDR3 DNA follows: TGCGCCAGCAGCCGGCGAAGCGGGGGCACTGAAGCTTTCTTT.

The chain employs TRBV20-1 and TRBJ1-1; possibly TRBD1 for D (6 bases). The CDR3 sequence is 13 residues long. V lost 3 bases to trimming and J lost 7 bases, with 15 bases between them. Germline V gives CDR1 DFQATT, CDR2 SNEGSKA (reference sequence). The CDR3 coding sequence is TGCAGTGCTAGTGGGCAGGGGTTCGGTGAAGCTTTCTTT. This encodes CSASGQGFGEAFF.

This clone came up a few times. This chain joins TRBV7-2 and TRBJ2-1; 11 bases are shared with TRBD2. The CDR3 covers 17 residues. Germline CDR1 is SGHTA and CDR2 is FQGNSA. J gave up 3 bases and V 5 bases, and 9 bases lay outside the gene matches. The CDR3 sequence: CASSISLAGVLYNEQFF. The CDR3 coding sequence is TGTGCCAGCAGCATATCACTAGCGGGAGTTCTCTACAATGAGCAGTTCTTC. The full variable domain, completed using reference TRBV7-2 and TRBJ2-1, is GAGVSQSPSNKVTEKGKDVELRCDPISGHTALYWYRQSLGQGLEFLIYFQGNSAPDKSGLPSDRFSAERTGGSVSTLTIQRTQQEDSAVYLCASSISLAGVLYNEQFFGPGTRLTVL.

Only a few counts were recorded for this clone. The chain carries TRBV19 and TRBJ1-1, with D possibly TRBD1 on 6 matching bases. The CDR3 has 16 amino acids. Germline V gives CDR1 LNHDA, CDR2 SQIVND (reference sequence). Between the trimmed V and J ends, which lost 3 bases and 6 bases, there was a span of 20 bases. Written as DNA, the CDR3 is TGTGCCAGTAGTATTGGGACGGCGCAGGGGTGGTCTGAAGCTTTCTTT. This sequence encodes CASSIGTAQGWSEAFF.